These 25 T cell receptor beta chains came from one sample sequenced in a study of OX40 agonist ivuxolimab in advanced cancers. Some clones are missing from TCRdb's copy, which holds only in-frame ones; the method was immunoSEQ multiplex PCR. The sample lists just over 80,000 clones, more than 75% seen once, with roughly 0.33% in the top ten. Here the sequenced sample was CD4+ or CD8+ T cells sorted from blood, taken in a trial of the OX40 agonist ivuxolimab. The receptors shown here come from an adult with an advanced solid tumor such as melanoma, head and neck, liver or kidney cancer.

This chain uses TRBV29-1 with TRBJ2-2; 16 bases match TRBD2. Trimming removed 7 bases from V and 4 bases from J; junction bases left unmatched: 9. This CDR3 region has 17 residues. In germline, CDR1 is SQVTM, CDR2 ANQGSEA. The CDR3 nucleotides are TGCAGCGCGACGGGGACTAGCGGGGGGGCGAGCACCGGGGAGCTGTTTTTT. As protein: CSATGTSGGASTGELFF.

The chain uses TRBV6-1 and TRBJ2-3, with D uncertain. The germline V and J ends were trimmed by 1 base and 2 bases, with 10 bases remaining between them. Germline V gene lookup returns CDR1 MNHNS and CDR2 SASEGT. CDR3 length: 15 residues. The DNA for the CDR3 is TGTGCCAGCAGTGAAGGGGTCGGTCCCACAGATACGCAGTATTTT. It specifies CASSEGVGPTDTQYF.

The V gene is TRBV5-1, the J gene TRBJ2-1; 14 bases match TRBD2. CDR1 is SGHRS and CDR2 is YFSETQ in the germline V gene. CDR3 size: 18 residues. V gave up 4 bases and J gave up 2 bases; unmatched junction bases: 8. CDR3 loop: CASSRGLAGVYAYNEQFF. CDR3 coding DNA: TGCGCCAGCAGCAGGGGACTAGCGGGAGTATACGCCTACAATGAGCAGTTCTTC.

This clone showed up just a few times. V gene TRBV7-2 combines with J gene TRBJ1-2; D is possibly TRBD1 (6 bases). There are 13 residues in the CDR3. From germline, CDR1 is SGHTA and CDR2 FQGNSA. Deletions cut 2 bases from V and 8 bases from J, with 12 bases between. CDR3 in DNA: TGTGCCAGCAGCTTAAGGGGGGGAGTCGGCTACACCTTC. This translates into CASSLRGGVGYTF.

The chain carries TRBV2 and TRBJ2-5; TRBD1 aligns across 9 bases. Germline-derived CDR1 and CDR2 are SNHLY and FYNNEI. This CDR3 comprises 13 residues. V trimming: 6 bases; J trimming: 4 bases; junction bases outside the gene matches: 3. The CDR3 here is CASRGQGRETQYF. DNA of the CDR3: TGTGCCAGCAGGGGACAGGGACGAGAGACCCAGTACTTC.

The rearrangement joins TRBV19 to TRBJ2-7; 9 bases align to TRBD1. The CDR3 contains 14 residues. Per the germline V gene, CDR1 is LNHDA and CDR2 is SQIVND (reference sequence). J gave up 4 bases and V 7 bases, and 8 bases lay outside the gene matches. CDR3 DNA: TGTGCCAGTACGCCGGGACAGGGACTTTACGAGCAGTACTTC. It codes for CASTPGQGLYEQYF.

This clone has only a few counts. The chain recombines TRBV11-2 with TRBJ1-2, with unresolved D. Looked up from germline, CDR1 is SGHAT and CDR2 is FQNNGV. The ends were cut back, 4 bases at V and 8 bases at J, with 17 bases in the middle. This CDR3 region has 14 residues. Here the CDR3 DNA reads TGTGCCAGCAGCTCTTACAACCTCCGTGGGGGCTACACCTTC. Amino acid sequence: CASSSYNLRGGYTF.

The CDR3 DNA sequence: TGTGCCAGCAGGGAGTACAATGAGCAGTTCTTC. This gives the protein CASREYNEQFF. The rearrangement links TRBV28 to TRBJ2-1; D is unresolved. Per the germline V gene, CDR1 is MDHEN and CDR2 is SYDVKM. CDR3 length: 11 amino acids. With 6 bases removed from V and 4 bases from J, the gap between germline ends came to 4 bases.

The sample holds one count of this clone. The chain combines TRBV21-1 with TRBJ1-1. TRBV21-1 is a documented pseudogene. This CDR3 has 15 amino acids. The DNA for the CDR3 is TGTGCCAGCGACGGCCCCCGGTCCCCCAAAACTGAAGCTTTCTTT. Its translation is CASDGPRSPKTEAFF.

The V and J genes are TRBV9 and TRBJ2-2; 9 nucleotides line up with TRBD2. Trimming at V came to 4 bases and at J to 5 bases, leaving 15 bases not matched to a gene. The CDR3 is made up of 18 amino acids. Germline CDR1 reads SGDLS; CDR2 reads YYNGEE. DNA of the CDR3: TGTGCCAGCAGCCTCACCTCCTATAGCGGGAGAGGGACCGGGGAGCTGTTTTTT. Protein sequence: CASSLTSYSGRGTGELFF.

V gene TRBV5-1 combines with J gene TRBJ1-2; D unresolved. V was cut by 2 bases and J by 8 bases, with 16 bases left in between. This CDR3 has 14 residues. The germline CDR1 and CDR2 sequences are SGHRS and YFSETQ. The CDR3 DNA is TGCGCCAGCAGCTTTTCAGGAGGTGAGGGCGGCTACACCTTC. It yields the protein CASSFSGGEGGYTF.

The chain joins TRBV28 to TRBJ2-5, with D possibly TRBD2 on 6 matching bases. Trimming pared 4 bases from V and 5 bases from J, leaving 17 bases between. Germline V lookup: CDR1 MDHEN, CDR2 SYDVKM. The CDR3 runs 15 residues. In nucleotides, the CDR3 is TGTGCCAGCAGTTACAAGGGACTGGGAGTGGAGACCCAGTACTTC. This encodes CASSYKGLGVETQYF.

CDR3 protein: CASSLRTVSNQPQHF. CDR3 DNA sequence: TGTGCCAGCAGCTTACGGACGGTTAGCAATCAGCCCCAGCATTTT. V gene TRBV7-2 combines with J gene TRBJ1-5, with unresolved D. V lost 2 bases, J lost 0 bases, and 8 bases lay in between. The CDR3 consists of 15 residues. Germline V CDR1 and CDR2: SGHTA, FQGNSA.

The chain carries TRBV14 and TRBJ1-2; no clear D gene. CDR3 size: 13 residues. V was pared by 4 bases and J by 6 bases, with 12 bases between. Germline CDR1 and CDR2: SGHDN and FVKESK. The CDR3 nucleotides read TGTGCCAGCAGCCCGAGCATGGGGAATGGCTACACCTTC. This gives the protein CASSPSMGNGYTF.

The V call is TRBV6-5, the J call TRBJ1-2, with D unresolved. The CDR3 consists of 14 residues. Looked up from germline, CDR1 is MNHEY and CDR2 is SVGAGI. Trimming cost V 5 bases and J 1 base, with 11 bases left between them. CDR3 nucleotide sequence: TGTGCCAGCAGTACCCTCTGGGGTAACTATGGCTACACCTTC. As protein: CASSTLWGNYGYTF.

The chain couples TRBV2 to TRBJ2-1; D uncertain. CDR1 is SNHLY, CDR2 FYNNEI, per germline. The CDR3 consists of 13 residues. Trimming cost V 6 bases and J 4 bases, with 10 bases left between them. The chain's CDR3 is CASRKATYNEQFF. CDR3 nucleotides: TGTGCCAGCAGAAAGGCGACTTACAATGAGCAGTTCTTC.

The rearrangement links TRBV11-1 to TRBJ2-2; no definite D call. This CDR3 contains 16 residues. Trimming stripped 4 bases from V and 0 bases from J, with 12 bases between. Germline V gene sequence: CDR1 SGHAT, CDR2 FQDESV (reference sequence). The CDR3 is CASSSSQVANTGELFF. CDR3 DNA: TGTGCCAGCAGCTCCTCGCAGGTCGCGAACACCGGGGAGCTGTTTTTT.

V and J are TRBV10-3 and TRBJ2-2; 7 positions agree with TRBD1. Per germline, CDR1 ENHRY and CDR2 SYGVKD. The CDR3 has 15 residues. Unmatched junction bases numbered 6, after V lost 6 bases and J lost 2 bases. CDR3 in DNA: TGTGCCATCAGCAGACAGGGTTCAAACACCGGGGAGCTGTTTTTT. Protein sequence: CAISRQGSNTGELFF.

This clone was observed a handful of times. The chain carries TRBV18 and TRBJ1-1, with a weak D call TRBD1 (6 bases). With 1 base removed from V and 5 bases from J, the gap between germline ends came to 20 bases. The germline V gene encodes CDR1 KGHSH and CDR2 LQKENI. CDR3 length: 17 amino acids. CDR3: CASSPQGERLKGTEAFF. Here the CDR3 DNA reads TGTGCCAGCTCACCACAGGGGGAAAGACTTAAGGGGACTGAAGCTTTCTTT.

The chain joins TRBV7-9 to TRBJ2-5, with 11 positions matching TRBD1. Germline CDR1 is SEHNR and CDR2 is FQNEAQ (reference sequence). Trimming cost V 6 bases and J 7 bases; bases outside gene matches: 4. The CDR3 extends over 13 amino acids. The chain's CDR3 is CASRSGQGATQYF. DNA of the CDR3: TGTGCCAGCAGGTCCGGACAGGGGGCGACCCAGTACTTC.

The chain is built from TRBV28 and TRBJ2-5; a possible D gene is TRBD2 (5 bases). The CDR3 spans 15 residues. Germline CDR1 reads MDHEN; CDR2 reads SYDVKM. Trimming pared 3 bases from V and 1 base from J, leaving 12 bases between. The CDR3 nucleotides read TGTGCCAGCAGTTTCCGGGGAACATTCCAAGAGACCCAGTACTTC. Protein: CASSFRGTFQETQYF. Full variable domain (rest looked up from reference TRBV28 and TRBJ2-5): DVKVTQSSRYLVKRTGEKVFLECVQDMDHENMFWYRQDPGLGLRLIYFSYDVKMKEKGDIPEGYSVSREKKERFSLILESASTNQTSMYLCASSFRGTFQETQYFGPGTRLLVL.

The V call is TRBV28, the J call TRBJ1-3; D is unresolved. From germline, CDR1 is MDHEN and CDR2 SYDVKM. This CDR3 is 15 amino acids long. Trimming removed 3 bases from V and 6 bases from J, with 15 bases in between. CDR3 DNA: TGTGCCAGCAGTTTCGGGAATCCCCACCTAAACACCATATATTTT. Translating it yields CASSFGNPHLNTIYF. Based on the CDR3 plus reference TRBV28 and TRBJ1-3, the full variable domain is DVKVTQSSRYLVKRTGEKVFLECVQDMDHENMFWYRQDPGLGLRLIYFSYDVKMKEKGDIPEGYSVSREKKERFSLILESASTNQTSMYLCASSFGNPHLNTIYFGEGSWLTVV.

The table lists this clone with a count of one. The gene calls are TRBV6-1 and TRBJ2-7; D may correspond to TRBD1 or TRBD2 (5 bases each). The V and J ends lost 5 bases and 4 bases respectively, with 18 bases between them. Germline CDR1 MNHNS, CDR2 SASEGT. This CDR3 has 15 amino acids. Here the CDR3 reads CASSSGAFKLYEQYV. The CDR3 region has the DNA TGTGCCAGCAGTTCCGGGGCCTTTAAGCTTTACGAGCAGTACGTC.

This clone showed up just once. The chain combines TRBV6-5 with TRBJ2-7, with D unresolved. Germline CDR1 is MNHEY and CDR2 is SVGAGI. The CDR3 covers 15 residues. Trimming cost V 8 bases and J 0 bases, with 17 bases left between them. CDR3 in DNA: TGTGCCAGCGTGTCGGTGGCATCCAGCTCCTACGAGCAGTACGTC. Translation: CASVSVASSSYEQYV.

CDR3 in amino acids: CASNTAGHNEQFF. CDR3 in DNA: TGTGCCAGCAACACGGCGGGGCACAATGAGCAGTTCTTC. The V gene is TRBV6-5, the J gene TRBJ2-1; D perhaps matches TRBD2 (6 bases). Germline lookup yields CDR1 MNHEY and CDR2 SVGAGI. The CDR3 consists of 13 residues. V was shortened by 7 bases and J by 5 bases, with 12 bases between the two germline ends.